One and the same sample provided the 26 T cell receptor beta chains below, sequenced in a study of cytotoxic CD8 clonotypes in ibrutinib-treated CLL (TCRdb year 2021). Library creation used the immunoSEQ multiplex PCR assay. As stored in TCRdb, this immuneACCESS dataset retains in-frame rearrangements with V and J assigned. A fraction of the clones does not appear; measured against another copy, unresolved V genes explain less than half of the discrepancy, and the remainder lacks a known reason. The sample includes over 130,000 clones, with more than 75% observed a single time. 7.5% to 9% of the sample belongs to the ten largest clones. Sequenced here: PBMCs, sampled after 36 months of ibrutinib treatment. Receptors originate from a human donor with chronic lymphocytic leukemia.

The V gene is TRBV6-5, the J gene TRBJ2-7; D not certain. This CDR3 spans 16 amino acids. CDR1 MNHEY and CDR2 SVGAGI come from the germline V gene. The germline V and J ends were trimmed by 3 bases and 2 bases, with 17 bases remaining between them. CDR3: CASSYGWDRPPYEQYF. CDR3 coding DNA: TGTGCCAGCAGTTATGGTTGGGATCGCCCACCCTACGAGCAGTACTTC.

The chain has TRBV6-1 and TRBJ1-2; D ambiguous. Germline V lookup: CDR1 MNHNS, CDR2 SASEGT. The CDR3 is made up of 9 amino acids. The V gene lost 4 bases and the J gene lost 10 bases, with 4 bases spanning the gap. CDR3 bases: TGTGCCAGCAGTGGCGTCTACACCTTC. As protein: CASSGVYTF.

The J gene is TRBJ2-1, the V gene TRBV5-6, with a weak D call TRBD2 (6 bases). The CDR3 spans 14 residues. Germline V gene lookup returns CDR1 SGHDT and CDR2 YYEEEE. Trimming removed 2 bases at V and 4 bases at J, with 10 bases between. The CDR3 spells CASSFGGVYNEQFF. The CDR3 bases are TGTGCCAGCAGCTTCGGCGGGGTTTACAATGAGCAGTTCTTC.

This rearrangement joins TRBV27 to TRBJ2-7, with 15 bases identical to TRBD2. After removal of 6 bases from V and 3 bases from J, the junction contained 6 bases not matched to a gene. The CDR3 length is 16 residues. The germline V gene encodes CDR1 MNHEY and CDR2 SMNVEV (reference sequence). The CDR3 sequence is CASRRRTSGRVYEQYF. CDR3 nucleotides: TGTGCCAGCAGACGTCGGACTAGCGGGAGGGTCTACGAGCAGTACTTC.

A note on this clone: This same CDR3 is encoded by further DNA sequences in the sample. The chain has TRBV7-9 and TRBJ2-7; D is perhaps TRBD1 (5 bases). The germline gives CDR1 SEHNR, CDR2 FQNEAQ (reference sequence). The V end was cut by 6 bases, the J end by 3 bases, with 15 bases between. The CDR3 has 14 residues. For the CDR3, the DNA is TGTGCCAGCAGTCATCTCGGCAGGGTCTACGAGCAGTACTTC. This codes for CASSHLGRVYEQYF.

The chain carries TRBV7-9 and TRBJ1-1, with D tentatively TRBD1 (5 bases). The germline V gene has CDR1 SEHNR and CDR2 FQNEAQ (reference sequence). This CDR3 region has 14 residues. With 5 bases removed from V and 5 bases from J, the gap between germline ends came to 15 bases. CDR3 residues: CASSPPGVDTEAFF. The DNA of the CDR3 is TGTGCCAGCAGCCCCCCGGGGGTGGATACTGAAGCTTTCTTT.

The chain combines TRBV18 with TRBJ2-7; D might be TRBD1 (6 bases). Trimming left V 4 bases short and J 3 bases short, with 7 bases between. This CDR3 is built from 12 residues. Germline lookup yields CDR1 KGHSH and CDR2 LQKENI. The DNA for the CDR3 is TGTGCCAGCTCACTACAGGGCTACGAGCAGTACTTC. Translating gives CASSLQGYEQYF.

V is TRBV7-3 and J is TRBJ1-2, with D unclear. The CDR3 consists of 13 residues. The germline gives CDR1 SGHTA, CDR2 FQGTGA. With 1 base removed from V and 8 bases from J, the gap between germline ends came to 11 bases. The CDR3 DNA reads TGTGCCAGCAGCTTAAGGGGATTTGAGGGCTACACCTTC. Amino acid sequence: CASSLRGFEGYTF.

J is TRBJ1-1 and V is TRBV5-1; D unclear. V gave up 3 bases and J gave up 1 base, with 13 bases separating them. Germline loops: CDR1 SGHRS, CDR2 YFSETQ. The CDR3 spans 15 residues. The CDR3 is CASSSVLLRNTEAFF. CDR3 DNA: TGCGCCAGCAGCTCAGTCCTGTTGAGGAACACTGAAGCTTTCTTT.

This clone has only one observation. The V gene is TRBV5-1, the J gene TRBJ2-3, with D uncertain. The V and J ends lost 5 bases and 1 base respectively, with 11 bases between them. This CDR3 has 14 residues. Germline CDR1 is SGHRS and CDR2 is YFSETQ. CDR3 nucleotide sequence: TGCGCCAGCAGAAGTGGATACGGCACAGATACGCAGTATTTT. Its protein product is CASRSGYGTDTQYF.

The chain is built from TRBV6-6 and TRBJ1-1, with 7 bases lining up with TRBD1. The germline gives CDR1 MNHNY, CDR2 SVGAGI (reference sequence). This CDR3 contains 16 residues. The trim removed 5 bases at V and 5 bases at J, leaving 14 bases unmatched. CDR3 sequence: CASSAQAPGQRTEAFF. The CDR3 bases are TGTGCCAGCAGTGCGCAGGCCCCGGGACAGCGAACTGAAGCTTTCTTT.

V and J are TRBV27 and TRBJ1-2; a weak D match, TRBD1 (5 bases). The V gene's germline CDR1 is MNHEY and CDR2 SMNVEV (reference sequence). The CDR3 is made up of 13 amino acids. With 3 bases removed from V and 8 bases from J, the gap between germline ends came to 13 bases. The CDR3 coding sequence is TGTGCCAGCAGTTTCAGGGCCGGGGAGGGCTACACCTTC. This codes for CASSFRAGEGYTF.

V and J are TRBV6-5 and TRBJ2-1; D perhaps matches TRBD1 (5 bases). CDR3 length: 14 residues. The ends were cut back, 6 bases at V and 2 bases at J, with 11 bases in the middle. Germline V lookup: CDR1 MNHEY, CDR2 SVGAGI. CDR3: CASSLVGAYNEQFF. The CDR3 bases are TGTGCCAGCAGCCTCGTAGGGGCCTACAATGAGCAGTTCTTC.

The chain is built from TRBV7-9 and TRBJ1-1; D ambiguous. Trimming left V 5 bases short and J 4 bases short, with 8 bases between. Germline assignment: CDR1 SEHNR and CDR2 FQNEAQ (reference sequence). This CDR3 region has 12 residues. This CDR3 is CASSPQVTEAFF. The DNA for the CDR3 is TGTGCCAGCAGCCCCCAGGTCACTGAAGCTTTCTTT.

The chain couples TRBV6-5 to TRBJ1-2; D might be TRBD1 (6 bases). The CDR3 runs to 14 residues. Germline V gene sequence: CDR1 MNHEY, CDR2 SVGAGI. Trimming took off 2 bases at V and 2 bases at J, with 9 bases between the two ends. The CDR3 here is CASSYGTGNYGYTF. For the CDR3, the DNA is TGTGCCAGCAGTTACGGCACAGGGAACTATGGCTACACCTTC.

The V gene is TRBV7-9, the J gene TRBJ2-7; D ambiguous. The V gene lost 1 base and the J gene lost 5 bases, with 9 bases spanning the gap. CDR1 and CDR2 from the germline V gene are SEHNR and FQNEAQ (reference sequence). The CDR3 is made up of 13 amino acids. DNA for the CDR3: TGTGCCAGCAGCTTAGTAACCACCGACGAGCAGTACTTC. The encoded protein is CASSLVTTDEQYF.

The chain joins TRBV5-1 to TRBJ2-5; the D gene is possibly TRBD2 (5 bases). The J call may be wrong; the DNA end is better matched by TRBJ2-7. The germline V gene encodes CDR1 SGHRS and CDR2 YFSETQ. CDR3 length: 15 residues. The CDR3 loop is CASSWETSVNYEQYF. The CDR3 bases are TGCGCCAGCAGCTGGGAAACTAGTGTCAACTACGAGCAGTACTTC.

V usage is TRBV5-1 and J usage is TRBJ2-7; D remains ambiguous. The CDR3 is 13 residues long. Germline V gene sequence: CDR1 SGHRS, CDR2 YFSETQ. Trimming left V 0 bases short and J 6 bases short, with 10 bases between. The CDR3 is CASSLAPSGEQYF. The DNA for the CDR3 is TGCGCCAGCAGCTTGGCCCCCAGTGGCGAGCAGTACTTC.

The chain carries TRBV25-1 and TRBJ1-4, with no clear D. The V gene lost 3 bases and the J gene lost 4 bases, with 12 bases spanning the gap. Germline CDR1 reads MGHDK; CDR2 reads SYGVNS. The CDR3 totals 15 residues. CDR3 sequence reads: CASSDSVGNNEKLFF. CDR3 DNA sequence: TGTGCCAGCAGTGATTCGGTGGGAAATAATGAAAAACTGTTTTTT.

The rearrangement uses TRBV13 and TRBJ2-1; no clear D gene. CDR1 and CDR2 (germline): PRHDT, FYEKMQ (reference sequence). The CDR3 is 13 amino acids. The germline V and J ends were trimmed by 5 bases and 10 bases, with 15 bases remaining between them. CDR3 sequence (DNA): TGTGCCAGCAGCCAGCTGGGGATCCGGGAGCAGTTCTTC. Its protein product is CASSQLGIREQFF.

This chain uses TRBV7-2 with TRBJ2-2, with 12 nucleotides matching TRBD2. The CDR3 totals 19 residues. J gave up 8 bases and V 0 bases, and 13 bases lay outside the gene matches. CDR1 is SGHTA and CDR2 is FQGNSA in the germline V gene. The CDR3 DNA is TGTGCCAGCAGCTTAGCGCCCCTCCTAGCGGGGGGGCCAGCAGGGGAGCTGTTTTTT. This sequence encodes CASSLAPLLAGGPAGELFF. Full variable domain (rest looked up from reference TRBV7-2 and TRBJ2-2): GAGVSQSPSNKVTEKGKDVELRCDPISGHTALYWYRQSLGQGLEFLIYFQGNSAPDKSGLPSDRFSAERTGGSVSTLTIQRTQQEDSAVYLCASSLAPLLAGGPAGELFFGEGSRLTVL.

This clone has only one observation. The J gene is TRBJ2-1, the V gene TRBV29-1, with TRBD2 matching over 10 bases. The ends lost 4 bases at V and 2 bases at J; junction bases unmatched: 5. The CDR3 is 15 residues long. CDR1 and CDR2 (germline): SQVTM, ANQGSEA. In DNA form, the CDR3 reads TGCAGCGTTGTGGAGCGGGGGGGCCCCTACAATGAGCAGTTCTTC. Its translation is CSVVERGGPYNEQFF.

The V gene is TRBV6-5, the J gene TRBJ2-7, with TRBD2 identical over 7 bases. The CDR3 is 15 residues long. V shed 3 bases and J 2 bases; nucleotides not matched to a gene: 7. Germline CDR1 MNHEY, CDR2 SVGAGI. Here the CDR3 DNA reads TGTGCCAGCAGTTATTCCCACGGGGGGACCTACGAGCAGTACTTC. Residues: CASSYSHGGTYEQYF.

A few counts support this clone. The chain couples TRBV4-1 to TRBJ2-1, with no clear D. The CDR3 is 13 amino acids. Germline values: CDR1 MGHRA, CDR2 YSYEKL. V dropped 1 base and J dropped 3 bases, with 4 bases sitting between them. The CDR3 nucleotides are TGCGCCAGCAGCCAAGTATACTACAATGAGCAGTTCTTC. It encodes CASSQVYYNEQFF.

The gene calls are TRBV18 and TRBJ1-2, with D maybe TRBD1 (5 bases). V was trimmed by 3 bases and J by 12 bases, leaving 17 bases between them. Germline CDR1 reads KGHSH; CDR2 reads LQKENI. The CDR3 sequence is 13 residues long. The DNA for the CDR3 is TGTGCCAGCTCACCTTCTGCCAGGGCACCCCACACCTTC. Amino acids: CASSPSARAPHTF.

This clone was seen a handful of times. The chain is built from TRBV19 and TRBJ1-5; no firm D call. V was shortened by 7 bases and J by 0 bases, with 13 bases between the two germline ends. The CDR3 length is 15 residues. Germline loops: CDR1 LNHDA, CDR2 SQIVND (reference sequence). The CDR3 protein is CASTNSYLSNQPQHF. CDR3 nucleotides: TGTGCCAGTACAAACAGCTACCTTAGCAATCAGCCCCAGCATTTT.